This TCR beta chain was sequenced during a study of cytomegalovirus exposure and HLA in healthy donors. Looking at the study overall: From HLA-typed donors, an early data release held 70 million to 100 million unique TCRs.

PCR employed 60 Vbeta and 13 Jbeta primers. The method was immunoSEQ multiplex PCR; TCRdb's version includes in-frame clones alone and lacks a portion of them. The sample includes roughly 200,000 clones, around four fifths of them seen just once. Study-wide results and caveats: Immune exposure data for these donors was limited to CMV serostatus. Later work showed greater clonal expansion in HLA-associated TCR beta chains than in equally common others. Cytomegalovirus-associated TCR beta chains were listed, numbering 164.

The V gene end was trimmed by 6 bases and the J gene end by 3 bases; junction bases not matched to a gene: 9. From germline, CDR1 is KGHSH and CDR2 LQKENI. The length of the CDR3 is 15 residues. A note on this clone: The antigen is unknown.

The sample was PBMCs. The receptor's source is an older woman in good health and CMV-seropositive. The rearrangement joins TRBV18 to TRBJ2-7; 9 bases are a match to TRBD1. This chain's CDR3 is CASSPAGQGIYEQYF. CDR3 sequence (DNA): TGTGCCAGCTCCCCGGCGGGACAGGGAATCTACGAGCAGTACTTC.